Shown below are 13 T cell receptor beta chains from a single sample sequenced in a study of T cells in Graves' hyperthyroidism and ophthalmopathy. Regions amplified from RNA transcripts were the TCR beta CDR3 regions. When the TCR CDR3 underwent first-round RT-PCR, the HTBI primer set was used. In TCRdb, the multiplex PCR reads were re-called with MiXCR into one record per CDR3 protein. The sample records 450,000 to 650,000 distinct CDR3 sequences, about 14% being singletons. Sequenced sample: blood. All receptors derive from a woman aged 18-30 years with Graves' ophthalmopathy.

This clonotype was seen at least ten times. The chain employs TRBV30 and TRBJ2-1, with TRBD1 matching over 9 bases. V trimming: 4 bases; J trimming: 7 bases; junction bases outside the gene matches: 5. Germline V gene data show CDR1 as GTSNPN and CDR2 as SVGIG (reference sequence). This CDR3 has 13 amino acids. CDR3 in DNA: TGTGCCTGGAAGGGACAGGGTAAAAATGAGCAGTTCTTC. This sequence encodes CAWKGQGKNEQFF.

This clonotype has just a few counts. The chain recombines TRBV5-1 with TRBJ2-5; weak D call: TRBD1 (6 bases). Trimming pared 4 bases from V and 5 bases from J, leaving 18 bases between. Per the germline V gene, CDR1 is SGHRS and CDR2 is YFSETQ. The CDR3 has 15 residues. The CDR3 region is CASSTGLGDLETQYF. CDR3 DNA: TGCGCCAGCAGCACAGGGCTTGGTGATTTGGAGACCCAGTACTTC.

The chain recombines TRBV5-4 with TRBJ2-1; TRBD2 matches 7 bases. Germline V gene lookup returns CDR1 SGHNT and CDR2 YYREEE (reference sequence). Germline trimming cut 3 bases from V and 10 bases from J; bases unmatched to any gene: 13. This CDR3 spans 15 amino acids. CDR3 loop: CASSYGLAEAREQFF. As DNA, the CDR3 is TGTGCCAGCAGCTACGGGCTAGCGGAAGCCCGGGAGCAGTTCTTC.

The sample holds many counts of this clonotype. The genes are TRBV24-1 and TRBJ1-5, with D unclear. The CDR3 length is 14 residues. CDR1 is KGHDR and CDR2 is SFDVKD in the germline V gene. V lost 1 base to trimming and J lost 3 bases, with 6 bases between them. The CDR3: CATSDLGNNQPQHF. As DNA, the CDR3 is TGTGCCACCAGTGATTTAGGAAACAATCAGCCCCAGCATTTT.

This chain uses TRBV3-1 with TRBJ2-7; no clear D. Trimming took off 1 base at V and 4 bases at J, with 14 bases between the two ends. The CDR3 has 15 amino acids. The germline gives CDR1 LGHDT, CDR2 YNNKEL (reference sequence). The CDR3 loop is CASSQGFGMKYEQYF. Here the CDR3 DNA reads TGTGCCAGCAGCCAAGGTTTCGGCATGAAGTACGAGCAGTACTTC.

This clonotype was counted many times. The chain recombines TRBV9 with TRBJ1-4; maybe TRBD1 (5 bases). This CDR3 comprises 16 residues. Germline V gene data show CDR1 as SGDLS and CDR2 as YYNGEE. The ends were cut back, 2 bases at V and 2 bases at J, with 13 bases in the middle. CDR3 residues: CASSVASGMTNEKLFF. The DNA for the CDR3 is TGTGCCAGCAGCGTCGCCTCAGGGATGACTAATGAAAAACTGTTTTTT.

The rearrangement links TRBV7-6 to TRBJ1-2; 7 bases match TRBD1. The CDR3 is 15 residues long. The germline V gene encodes CDR1 SGHVS and CDR2 FNYEAQ. The V and J ends lost 5 bases and 6 bases, in that order; junction bases with no gene match: 12. CDR3 nucleotides: TGTGCCAGCAGCCCCACAGGGGTAACTCCCGATGGCTACACCTTC. Its protein product is CASSPTGVTPDGYTF.

The J gene is TRBJ2-4, the V gene TRBV11-2; 9 nucleotides agree with TRBD2. The trim removed 5 bases at V and 1 base at J, leaving 15 bases unmatched. The CDR3 runs to 19 residues. Germline loops: CDR1 SGHAT, CDR2 FQNNGV. CDR3 nucleotide sequence: TGTGCCAGCAGCCCCCGGGGGGCGGGAGGGCCGAGGGCCAAAAACATTCAGTACTTC. Its protein is CASSPRGAGGPRAKNIQYF.

In its sample, this clonotype was seen many times. The V gene is TRBV12-3 or TRBV12-4, the J gene TRBJ2-7, with D maybe TRBD1 (7 bases). V shed 1 base and J shed 2 bases, with 9 bases lying between them. This CDR3 spans 14 amino acids. In DNA form, the CDR3 reads TGTGCCAGCAGTTTAGGCGGGACAGCCTACGAGCAGTACTTC. This sequence encodes CASSLGGTAYEQYF.

This clonotype was recorded a few times. It may be a read error: a sequence one base away is much more abundant. In DNA form, the CDR3 reads TGTGCCAGCAGTCGAGGACAGGGCAACAAGCAGTACTTC. This codes for CASSRGQGNKQYF. V and J are TRBV28 and TRBJ2-7, with 8 bases identical to TRBD1. Germline V gene sequence: CDR1 MDHEN, CDR2 SYDVKM. The CDR3 loop spans 13 amino acids. The junction had 8 bases not matched to a gene; V was cut back by 5 bases and J by 8 bases.

The rearrangement links TRBV19 to TRBJ2-5; TRBD1 is a possible D gene (6 bases). CDR3 length: 13 amino acids. V lost 5 bases and J 5 bases, leaving 12 bases between the germline ends. Germline V gene data show CDR1 as LNHDA and CDR2 as SQIVND (reference sequence). The CDR3 DNA is TGTGCCAGTAGTCCCCGTCAGGGGGAGACCCAGTACTTC. Translating it yields CASSPRQGETQYF.

The sample holds many counts of this clonotype. V and J are TRBV2 and TRBJ2-3; 7 bases are shared with TRBD2. This CDR3 spans 14 amino acids. Germline CDR1 reads SNHLY; CDR2 reads FYNNEI. V shed 6 bases, J shed 4 bases, and the junction held 7 bases outside the gene matches. This chain's CDR3 is CASRPSGGADTQYF. The CDR3 DNA follows: TGTGCCAGCAGGCCTAGCGGAGGAGCAGATACGCAGTATTTT.

Many counts were recorded for this clonotype. This chain links TRBV5-6 with TRBJ2-7, with 10 bases lining up with TRBD2. This CDR3 is built from 15 residues. V shed 5 bases and J 5 bases; nucleotides not matched to a gene: 10. In germline, CDR1 is SGHDT, CDR2 YYEEEE. This CDR3 is CASRKSAGGSDEQYF. The CDR3 coding sequence is TGTGCCAGCAGGAAATCAGCGGGAGGGTCCGACGAGCAGTACTTC. Full variable domain (rest looked up from reference TRBV5-6 and TRBJ2-7): DAGVTQSPTHLIKTRGQQVTLRCSPKSGHDTVSWYQQALGQGPQFIFQYYEEEERQRGNFPDRFSGHQFPNYSSELNVNALLLGDSALYLCASRKSAGGSDEQYFGPGTRLTVT.